This is a list of T cell receptor beta chains from one sample in a study of cytomegalovirus exposure and HLA in healthy donors. Using immunoSEQ multiplex PCR, the repertoire was profiled, and TCRdb retains in-frame clones only, with some absent. The top ten clones hold approximately 4.4% of a sample with fewer than 200,000 clones, 81% of them seen once. Sequencing was performed on PBMCs. The receptors stem from a young woman in good health and CMV-seropositive. Both conserved end residues are part of each CDR3. Each record gives: D gene, V gene, clone size, J gene, CDR3 DNA, CDR3 protein. A D gene is named only where the DNA matches it firmly. Clone size, where shown, is once, few, many, or a class for clones that have expanded.

d_call: TRBD1; v_call: TRBV7-2; clone_size: -; j_call: TRBJ2-7; cdr3_nt: TGTGCCAGCAGTTCCGGGACAGGGTATTACGAGCAGTACTTC; cdr3_aa: CASSSGTGYYEQYF
d_call: -; v_call: TRBV9; clone_size: -; j_call: TRBJ1-6; cdr3_nt: TGTGCCAGCAACCCCGGCGGCGGGGGATATAATTCACCCCTCCACTTT; cdr3_aa: CASNPGGGGYNSPLHF
d_call: TRBD2; v_call: TRBV2; clone_size: -; j_call: TRBJ2-2; cdr3_nt: TGTGCCAGCAGTGAGACTAGCGGCAGGGCGAACACCGGGGAGCTGTTTTTT; cdr3_aa: CASSETSGRANTGELFF
d_call: TRBD1; v_call: TRBV2; clone_size: once; j_call: TRBJ2-7; cdr3_nt: TGTGCCAGCAGCCGGGGGGACAGGGGATACGAGCAGTACTTC; cdr3_aa: CASSRGDRGYEQYF
d_call: TRBD1; v_call: TRBV30; clone_size: -; j_call: TRBJ1-2; cdr3_nt: TGTGCCTGGAGTCCGCCGGGACAGGGGCGGCGTGGCTACACCTTC; cdr3_aa: CAWSPPGQGRRGYTF
d_call: TRBD1; v_call: TRBV7-9; clone_size: -; j_call: TRBJ1-5; cdr3_nt: TGTGCCAGCAGCTCCGGGACAGGGCCCCAGCATTTT; cdr3_aa: CASSSGTGPQHF
d_call: -; v_call: TRBV5-6; clone_size: -; j_call: TRBJ2-1; cdr3_nt: TGTGCCAGCAGCTTGAGTAGCGGAGTATACAATGAGCAGTTCTTC; cdr3_aa: CASSLSSGVYNEQFF
d_call: -; v_call: TRBV19; clone_size: -; j_call: TRBJ2-4; cdr3_nt: TGTGCCAGTAGTATAGCGGCCAGGCTAGCCAAAAACATTCAGTACTTC; cdr3_aa: CASSIAARLAKNIQYF
d_call: TRBD1; v_call: TRBV19; clone_size: -; j_call: TRBJ2-1; cdr3_nt: TGTGCCAGTAGTGTCTCCGGGACAGGGCTTTACAATGAGCAGTTCTTC; cdr3_aa: CASSVSGTGLYNEQFF
d_call: -; v_call: TRBV25-1; clone_size: few; j_call: TRBJ1-1; cdr3_nt: TGTGCCAGCAGTGGAACAGGGAGAGGCACTGAAGCTTTCTTT; cdr3_aa: CASSGTGRGTEAFF
d_call: -; v_call: TRBV19; clone_size: -; j_call: TRBJ1-4; cdr3_nt: TGTGCCAGTAGATTCTTGGACAAAAGCGAAGCAACTAATGAAAAACTGTTTTTT; cdr3_aa: CASRFLDKSEATNEKLFF
d_call: TRBD1; v_call: TRBV19; clone_size: -; j_call: TRBJ1-5; cdr3_nt: TGTGCCAGTGCCGACAGGGGTAATCAGCCCCAGCATTTT; cdr3_aa: CASADRGNQPQHF
d_call: TRBD1; v_call: TRBV30; clone_size: -; j_call: TRBJ1-4; cdr3_nt: TGTGCCTGGACTCCCAGGACAGGGGGGGATGAAAAACTGTTTTTT; cdr3_aa: CAWTPRTGGDEKLFF
d_call: -; v_call: TRBV11-2; clone_size: -; j_call: TRBJ2-7; cdr3_nt: TGTGCCAGCAGCTGGCCCGTTGGGGCCCACTACGAGCAGTACTTC; cdr3_aa: CASSWPVGAHYEQYF
d_call: TRBD2; v_call: TRBV7-9; clone_size: -; j_call: TRBJ2-1; cdr3_nt: TGTGCCAGCAGCTTATATCAGCGGGGGGCCCCCTACAATGAGCAGTTCTTC; cdr3_aa: CASSLYQRGAPYNEQFF
d_call: TRBD1; v_call: TRBV11-2; clone_size: -; j_call: TRBJ1-1; cdr3_nt: TGTGCCAGCAGCTCCGGGACAGGGGTTTTGGACACTGAAGCTTTCTTT; cdr3_aa: CASSSGTGVLDTEAFF
d_call: -; v_call: TRBV14; clone_size: -; j_call: TRBJ1-1; cdr3_nt: TGTGCCAGCAGCCAAGGGCCGCCTTTTGAAGCTTTCTTT; cdr3_aa: CASSQGPPFEAFF
d_call: TRBD1; v_call: TRBV18; clone_size: -; j_call: TRBJ1-2; cdr3_nt: TGTGCCAGCTCACCGACGTTTATGAAACAGGGGGCGTATGGCTACACCTTC; cdr3_aa: CASSPTFMKQGAYGYTF
d_call: -; v_call: TRBV13; clone_size: once; j_call: TRBJ2-7; cdr3_nt: TGTGCCAGCAGCCCCCCGAGCGTCTACGAGCAGTACTTC; cdr3_aa: CASSPPSVYEQYF
d_call: -; v_call: TRBV10-3; clone_size: -; j_call: TRBJ2-7; cdr3_nt: TGTGCCATCAGTGAGGAGGGTTCCTACGAGCAGTACTTC; cdr3_aa: CAISEEGSYEQYF
d_call: TRBD1; v_call: TRBV30; clone_size: few; j_call: TRBJ2-5; cdr3_nt: TGTGCCTGGACTACCCCCGCCGGGGGACAGGGGTTTTATGGGAACCAAGAGACCCAGTACTTC; cdr3_aa: CAWTTPAGGQGFYGNQETQYF
d_call: TRBD1; v_call: TRBV4-1; clone_size: -; j_call: TRBJ2-3; cdr3_nt: TGCGCCAGCAGCCAAGACCGGGACAGTCAAACAGATACGCAGTATTTT; cdr3_aa: CASSQDRDSQTDTQYF
d_call: TRBD1; v_call: TRBV6-5; clone_size: -; j_call: TRBJ2-7; cdr3_nt: TGTGCCAGCAGCTTCCGGGACAGGGTGCACGAGCAGTACTTC; cdr3_aa: CASSFRDRVHEQYF
d_call: -; v_call: TRBV29-1; clone_size: -; j_call: TRBJ1-2; cdr3_nt: TGCAGCGTTTCCGCGGCAGGGGAGTATGTCTACACCTTC; cdr3_aa: CSVSAAGEYVYTF
d_call: -; v_call: TRBV30; clone_size: -; j_call: TRBJ2-1; cdr3_nt: TGTGCCTGGAGTTCCCCGGGAACCGAGCAGTTCTTC; cdr3_aa: CAWSSPGTEQFF
d_call: TRBD1; v_call: TRBV2; clone_size: few; j_call: TRBJ1-4; cdr3_nt: TGTGCCAGCAGTGCCGGGACAGGGGGCGCGGGGGAAAAACTGTTTTTT; cdr3_aa: CASSAGTGGAGEKLFF
d_call: TRBD1; v_call: TRBV15; clone_size: -; j_call: TRBJ2-5; cdr3_nt: TGTGCCACCAGCAGAGGACAGGGGGACGGGGAGACCCAGTACTTC; cdr3_aa: CATSRGQGDGETQYF
d_call: -; v_call: TRBV7-8; clone_size: -; j_call: TRBJ2-2; cdr3_nt: TGTGCCAGCAGCTCCCCCCTGGACAGGGAGCTGTTTTTT; cdr3_aa: CASSSPLDRELFF
d_call: -; v_call: TRBV7-3; clone_size: -; j_call: TRBJ2-3; cdr3_nt: TGTGCCAGCAGCTTAAGGTATACCGAGGGAAACACAGATACGCAGTATTTT; cdr3_aa: CASSLRYTEGNTDTQYF
d_call: TRBD2; v_call: TRBV4-1; clone_size: few; j_call: TRBJ2-1; cdr3_nt: TGCGCCAGCAGCCAACCCGGGGGGGCAGACAATGAGCAGTTCTTC; cdr3_aa: CASSQPGGADNEQFF
d_call: TRBD1; v_call: TRBV5-1; clone_size: -; j_call: TRBJ2-2; cdr3_nt: TGCGCCAGCAGCTCGCAGGTTCTTCGCAGTTGGACAGGGAACACCGGGGAGCTGTTTTTT; cdr3_aa: CASSSQVLRSWTGNTGELFF
d_call: -; v_call: TRBV5-1; clone_size: -; j_call: TRBJ2-7; cdr3_nt: TGCGCCAGCAGCTTGGCCGGCAGGGGATACGAGCAGTACTTC; cdr3_aa: CASSLAGRGYEQYF
d_call: -; v_call: TRBV29-1; clone_size: -; j_call: TRBJ2-3; cdr3_nt: TGCAGCGCCAAGGGGGACGGTCACACAGATACGCAGTATTTT; cdr3_aa: CSAKGDGHTDTQYF
d_call: -; v_call: TRBV18; clone_size: -; j_call: TRBJ2-7; cdr3_nt: TGTGCCAGCTCACCAGCTCGGACAAGCTCCTACGAGCAGTACTTC; cdr3_aa: CASSPARTSSYEQYF
d_call: TRBD2; v_call: TRBV28; clone_size: -; j_call: TRBJ2-1; cdr3_nt: TGTGCGATCTGGGGCGGGGGGGCACATGAGCAGTTCTTC; cdr3_aa: CAIWGGGAHEQFF
d_call: TRBD1; v_call: TRBV18; clone_size: -; j_call: TRBJ1-4; cdr3_nt: TGTGCCAGCTCATCCGAACAGGGGGCGGATGAAAAACTGTTTTTT; cdr3_aa: CASSSEQGADEKLFF
d_call: TRBD1; v_call: TRBV15; clone_size: -; j_call: TRBJ2-5; cdr3_nt: TGTGCCACCAGCAGAGTAAGGACAGGGGACCAAGAGACCCAGTACTTC; cdr3_aa: CATSRVRTGDQETQYF
d_call: -; v_call: TRBV11-2; clone_size: -; j_call: TRBJ1-6; cdr3_nt: TGTGCCAGCAGCCTCAGACAGGCTTATTCACCCCTCCACTTT; cdr3_aa: CASSLRQAYSPLHF
d_call: -; v_call: TRBV5-1; clone_size: -; j_call: TRBJ2-2; cdr3_nt: TGCGCCAGCAGCTTGGGTCGGAACACCGGGGAGCTGTTTTTT; cdr3_aa: CASSLGRNTGELFF
d_call: -; v_call: TRBV11-1; clone_size: once; j_call: TRBJ2-4; cdr3_nt: TGTGCCAGCAGCTTTGGCCCGGCGGCACTAGCCAAAAACATTCAGTACTTC; cdr3_aa: CASSFGPAALAKNIQYF
d_call: TRBD1; v_call: TRBV7-2; clone_size: -; j_call: TRBJ1-2; cdr3_nt: TGTGCCAGCAGCTTGACAGGGGGTAGAGCCCTCTATGGCTACACCTTC; cdr3_aa: CASSLTGGRALYGYTF
d_call: -; v_call: TRBV6-1; clone_size: -; j_call: TRBJ1-3; cdr3_nt: TGTGCCAGCAGCGAGAGGGCTCACGCTGGAAACACCATATATTTT; cdr3_aa: CASSERAHAGNTIYF
d_call: -; v_call: TRBV13; clone_size: -; j_call: TRBJ2-7; cdr3_nt: TGTGCCAGCAGCGCCCCATTTGGAGGGACTTATAGCTCCTACGAGCAGTACTTC; cdr3_aa: CASSAPFGGTYSSYEQYF
d_call: TRBD1; v_call: TRBV27; clone_size: -; j_call: TRBJ2-2; cdr3_nt: TGTGCCAGCAGTTCTGAGGGGGCAGGCACCGGGGAGCTGTTTTTT; cdr3_aa: CASSSEGAGTGELFF
d_call: -; v_call: TRBV5-6; clone_size: -; j_call: TRBJ2-7; cdr3_nt: TGTGCCAGCAGCTTGGAGGGCGGGCTTTTGAGCTCCTACGAGCAGTACTTC; cdr3_aa: CASSLEGGLLSSYEQYF
d_call: TRBD2; v_call: TRBV19; clone_size: -; j_call: TRBJ2-2; cdr3_nt: TGTGCCAGTAGGGGGGGGAGCGGGGTAAACACCGGGGAGCTGTTTTTT; cdr3_aa: CASRGGSGVNTGELFF
d_call: -; v_call: TRBV13; clone_size: -; j_call: TRBJ2-3; cdr3_nt: TGTGCCAGCAGCTTAGGCCAGGGTCGCACAGATACGCAGTATTTT; cdr3_aa: CASSLGQGRTDTQYF
d_call: TRBD2; v_call: TRBV7-2; clone_size: -; j_call: TRBJ2-7; cdr3_nt: TGTGCCAGCAGCTTGCAAAGCGGGGGGGCGAGATACGAGCAGTACTTC; cdr3_aa: CASSLQSGGARYEQYF
d_call: -; v_call: TRBV7-9; clone_size: -; j_call: TRBJ1-1; cdr3_nt: TGTGCCAGCAGCCATAACAGGGAGGGAGTGAGTACTGAAGCTTTCTTT; cdr3_aa: CASSHNREGVSTEAFF
d_call: -; v_call: TRBV27; clone_size: -; j_call: TRBJ1-2; cdr3_nt: TGTGCCAGCAGTTTATATGGGGGGGCCTCCTATGGCTACACCTTC; cdr3_aa: CASSLYGGASYGYTF
d_call: TRBD2; v_call: TRBV5-4; clone_size: -; j_call: TRBJ2-1; cdr3_nt: TGTGCCAGCAGCTTGGCCAACCAGCGGGGGGGCAGAAATGAGCAGTTCTTC; cdr3_aa: CASSLANQRGGRNEQFF
d_call: TRBD1; v_call: TRBV28; clone_size: few; j_call: TRBJ2-7; cdr3_nt: TGTGCCAGCACCATTGACAGGGGTGGCGACGAGCAGTACTTC; cdr3_aa: CASTIDRGGDEQYF
d_call: TRBD1; v_call: TRBV29-1; clone_size: -; j_call: TRBJ2-7; cdr3_nt: TGCAGCGACCTACCCCCGGCAGGGGGCTCTTCCTACGAGCAGTACTTC; cdr3_aa: CSDLPPAGGSSYEQYF
d_call: -; v_call: TRBV27; clone_size: -; j_call: TRBJ1-1; cdr3_nt: TGTGCCAGCACCCCCAGGGGCGGTTACAACACTGAAGCTTTCTTT; cdr3_aa: CASTPRGGYNTEAFF
d_call: -; v_call: TRBV5-4; clone_size: -; j_call: TRBJ1-1; cdr3_nt: TGTGCCAGCAGCCGAAGTCGTACAGGGACATCGGTCCCTGAAGCTTTCTTT; cdr3_aa: CASSRSRTGTSVPEAFF
d_call: -; v_call: TRBV18; clone_size: -; j_call: TRBJ2-7; cdr3_nt: TGTGCCAGCTCACTATCACAGGAAAATTACGAGCAGTACTTC; cdr3_aa: CASSLSQENYEQYF
d_call: TRBD1; v_call: TRBV6-5; clone_size: -; j_call: TRBJ1-5; cdr3_nt: TGTGCCAGCAGTTCTGGCGACAGGGGGCAAAGGCCCCAGCATTTT; cdr3_aa: CASSSGDRGQRPQHF
d_call: TRBD2; v_call: TRBV27; clone_size: -; j_call: TRBJ2-1; cdr3_nt: TGTGCCAGCAGTTCCAGACTAGCGGGCGCTTACAATGAGCAGTTCTTC; cdr3_aa: CASSSRLAGAYNEQFF
d_call: TRBD2; v_call: TRBV6-5; clone_size: -; j_call: TRBJ2-1; cdr3_nt: TGTGCCAGCAGCCGCGGGGGGGCCGAGGTTGAGCAGTTCTTC; cdr3_aa: CASSRGGAEVEQFF